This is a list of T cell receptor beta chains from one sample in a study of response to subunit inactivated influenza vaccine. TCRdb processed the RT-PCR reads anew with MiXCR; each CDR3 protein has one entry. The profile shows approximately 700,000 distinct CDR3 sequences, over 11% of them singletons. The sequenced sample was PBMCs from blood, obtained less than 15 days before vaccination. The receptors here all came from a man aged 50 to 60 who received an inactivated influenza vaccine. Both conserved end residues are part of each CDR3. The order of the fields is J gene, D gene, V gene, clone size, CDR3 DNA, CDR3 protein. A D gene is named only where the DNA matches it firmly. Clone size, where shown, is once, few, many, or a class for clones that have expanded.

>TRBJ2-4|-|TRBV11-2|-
TGTGCCAGCAGCTTAGATCGTCCGGCTCGGGGGACGAACATTCAGTACTTC
CASSLDRPARGTNIQYF
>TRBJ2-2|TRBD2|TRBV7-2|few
TGTGCCAGCAGCCGTACTAGCGGGAGGGCCGCGAACGGGGAGCTGTTTTTT
CASSRTSGRAANGELFF
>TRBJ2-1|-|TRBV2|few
TGTGCCAGCAGGGACATAAATGAGCAGTTCTTC
CASRDINEQFF
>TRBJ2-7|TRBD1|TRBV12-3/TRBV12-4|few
TGTGCCAGCAGGAAGACAGGGTATATTTCTCAGCAGTACTTC
CASRKTGYISQQYF
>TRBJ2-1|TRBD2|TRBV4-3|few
TGCGCCAGCAGCCAAGGGACTAGCCCGTGGGATGAGCAGTTCTTC
CASSQGTSPWDEQFF
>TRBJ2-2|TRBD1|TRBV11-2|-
TGTGCCAGCAGCTCCCGGACAGGGCACACCGGGGAGCTGTTTTTT
CASSSRTGHTGELFF
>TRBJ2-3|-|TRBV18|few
TGTGCCAGCTCACCACCAGGCCTTATGCAGTATTTT
CASSPPGLMQYF
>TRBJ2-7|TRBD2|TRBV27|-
TGTGCCAGCAGTCAGATAGCGGGCGCTGGCGAGCAGTACTTC
CASSQIAGAGEQYF
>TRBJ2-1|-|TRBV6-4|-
TGTGCCAGCAGTGACTGGGGGGAGCGTGAGCGGTTCTTC
CASSDWGERERFF
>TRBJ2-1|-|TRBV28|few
TGTGCCAGCAGTCGGGCCGGGGGAGCCAATGAGCAGTTCTTC
CASSRAGGANEQFF
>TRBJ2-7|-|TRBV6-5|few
TGTGCCAGCAGTTACTCCGGGACATATTCCGAGCAGTACTTC
CASSYSGTYSEQYF
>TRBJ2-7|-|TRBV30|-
TGTGCCTGGAGTGTATCTGCCTCCTACGAGCAGTACTTC
CAWSVSASYEQYF
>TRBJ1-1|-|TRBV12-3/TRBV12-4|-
TGTACCTGCACCAACACGGGGAGAGTACACAACCTAATGAACACTGAAGCTTTCTTT
CTCTNTGRVHNLMNTEAFF
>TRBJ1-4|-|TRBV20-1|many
TGCAGTCAACAGAAAAGGGGGAATGAAAAACTGTTTTTT
CSQQKRGNEKLFF
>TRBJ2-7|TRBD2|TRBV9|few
TGTGCCAGCAGCGTAGGCCCCGGGACTAGCGACTACGAGCAGTACTTC
CASSVGPGTSDYEQYF
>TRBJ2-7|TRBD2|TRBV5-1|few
TGCGCCAGCAGCTTGACGGCTAGCGGGCAGTACGAGCAGTACTTC
CASSLTASGQYEQYF
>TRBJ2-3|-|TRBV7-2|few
TGTGCCAGCAGGCTGGGGGGCACAGATACGCAGTATTTT
CASRLGGTDTQYF
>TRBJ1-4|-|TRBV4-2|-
TGTGCCAGCAGCCAAGATTCGGGAACTACTAATGAAAAACTGTTTTTT
CASSQDSGTTNEKLFF
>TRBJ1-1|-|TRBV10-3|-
TGTGCCATCAGTGAAGGGGGTTCATCGTCTTTCTTT
CAISEGGSSSFF
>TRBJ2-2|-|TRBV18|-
TGTGCCAGCTCACCACCTCTAGCCCCGAGGGGCGGGGAGCTGTTTTTT
CASSPPLAPRGGELFF
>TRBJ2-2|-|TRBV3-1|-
TGTGCCAGCAGCCAACGAGGGGGGACTACGAACACCGGGGAGCTGTTTTTT
CASSQRGGTTNTGELFF